The rows below give T cell receptor beta chains drawn from one sample of a study of shared clonotypes between healthy human individuals. The method was immunoSEQ multiplex PCR; TCRdb's version includes in-frame clones alone and lacks a portion of them. The sample includes about 2,100,000 clones, just over 90% of them seen just once. Sequenced sample: naive CD8+ T cells from PBMCs. The receptors here all came from a man in his late teens or twenties in good health. Some clones in this sample may be carry-over from other donors' samples. The conserved cysteine and the conserved F or W are not part of the CDR3 here.

J: TRBJ2-5
V: TRBV7-6
CDR3: ASSQWGDGETQY

J: TRBJ2-2
V: TRBV19
CDR3: ASSWVGELF

J: TRBJ1-1
V: TRBV7-9
CDR3: ASSLVRQEAF

J: TRBJ2-7
V: TRBV11-2
CDR3: ASSRGQMSSYEQY

J: TRBJ1-1
V: TRBV27
CDR3: ASSLRNVNTEAF

J: TRBJ2-1
V: TRBV19
CDR3: ASSDSGGSYNEQF

J: TRBJ2-3
V: TRBV4-1
CDR3: ASSQVVRTSGGTDTQY

J: TRBJ2-2
V: TRBV6-6
CDR3: ASSYSTPAPGELF

J: TRBJ1-4
V: TRBV5-4
CDR3: ASSLRGPLTNEKLF

J: TRBJ2-5
V: TRBV25-1
CDR3: ASSIGETQY

J: TRBJ2-5
V: TRBV7-9
CDR3: ASSEGGLLRETQY

J: TRBJ2-1
V: TRBV5-1
CDR3: ASRVDNEQF

J: TRBJ2-5
V: TRBV25-1
CDR3: ASSVPRGYQETQY

J: TRBJ2-5
V: TRBV4-1
CDR3: TSSQGGKLGPQY

J: TRBJ1-4
V: TRBV28
CDR3: ASRHRAFGEKLF

J: TRBJ2-7
V: TRBV4-1
CDR3: ASSDVPVGEQY

J: TRBJ2-5
V: TRBV19
CDR3: ATRDRGGQETQY

J: TRBJ2-3
V: TRBV11-3
CDR3: ASSLVYTDTQY

J: TRBJ2-7
V: TRBV28
CDR3: ASSLIRGYRAYEQY

J: TRBJ1-2
V: TRBV5-1
CDR3: ASSPGGQVNYGYT

J: TRBJ1-2
V: TRBV11-2
CDR3: ASSSSLPGNGYT

J: TRBJ1-2
V: TRBV28
CDR3: ASSLRAGSYGYT

J: TRBJ1-2
V: TRBV9
CDR3: ASSVTDRANYGYT

J: TRBJ1-2
V: TRBV2
CDR3: ATLTGGTYGYT

J: TRBJ2-1
V: TRBV5-6
CDR3: ASSPAGASGRLEQF

J: TRBJ2-7
V: TRBV29-1
CDR3: SVVTSGRLYEQY

J: TRBJ2-7
V: TRBV29-1
CDR3: SVEGGNYEQY

J: TRBJ2-2
V: TRBV5-6
CDR3: ASSLTDGVNTGELF

J: TRBJ2-7
V: TRBV15
CDR3: ATSLGLAGVSEQY

J: TRBJ2-7
V: TRBV6-7
CDR3: ASSYSSGPGEQY

J: TRBJ2-3
V: TRBV19
CDR3: ASSIGSSTDTQY

J: TRBJ2-5
V: TRBV6-6
CDR3: ASSYSRDTPMRTQY

J: TRBJ1-2
V: TRBV7-9
CDR3: ASSLEQGNGYT

J: TRBJ2-7
V: TRBV28
CDR3: ASSLSEGGGQY

J: TRBJ2-7
V: TRBV6-5
CDR3: ASSYSQGTTYEQY

J: TRBJ2-5
V: TRBV7-8
CDR3: ASSLSPGQHYQETQY

J: TRBJ1-2
V: TRBV9
CDR3: ASSVDWGGGYT

J: TRBJ2-6
V: TRBV7-3
CDR3: ASSFQGPGANVLT

J: TRBJ2-1
V: TRBV9
CDR3: ASSVGLAGARGDEQF

J: TRBJ2-3
V: TRBV13
CDR3: ASSLGGVSTDTQY

J: TRBJ2-1
V: TRBV4-1
CDR3: ASSQERGLLNEQF

J: TRBJ2-3
V: TRBV27
CDR3: ASRERRQDTQY

J: TRBJ2-5
V: TRBV4-1
CDR3: ASSHMGAGETQY

J: TRBJ2-7
V: TRBV27
CDR3: ASSFRGVSSYEQY

J: TRBJ1-2
V: TRBV4-1
CDR3: ASSQNRFSNYGYT

J: TRBJ1-1
V: TRBV5-6
CDR3: ASSRPVMNTEAF

J: TRBJ2-4
V: TRBV28
CDR3: ASSSQGRGTKNIQY

J: TRBJ2-1
V: TRBV28
CDR3: ASRNMRTSGRRNEQF

J: TRBJ2-4
V: TRBV7-2
CDR3: ASSALAGGLRAKNIQY

J: TRBJ2-2
V: TRBV27
CDR3: ASSPPGNTGELF